This T cell receptor beta chain was captured in a study of post-analysis software for immune sequencing data. Study results and caveats: Four to six TRBV segments (TRBV5-6, TRBV5-1 and TRBV20-1 among them) occurred more frequently in patients than in controls.

Carried by the TCR beta cDNA libraries were unique molecular identifiers. TCRdb ran MiXCR on the PCR reads and lists one entry per CDR3 protein. The repertoire includes approximately 360,000 distinct CDR3 sequences, 30% to 45% of them detected once, and 13% sits in the top ten. J was trimmed by 5 bases and V by 5 bases; bases with no gene match: 10. The CDR3 length is 16 residues. As for this clonotype: The target antigen is unknown.

The sequence came from a girl aged 10-17 years with multiple sclerosis. The sequencing input was blood. The chain is built from TRBV12-3 or TRBV12-4 and TRBJ1-5, with 9 bases matching TRBD1. The CDR3 protein is CASSPPGTGSHQPQHF. CDR3 DNA sequence: TGTGCCAGCAGTCCCCCTGGGACAGGGTCCCATCAGCCCCAGCATTTT.